One and the same sample provided the 21 T cell receptor beta chains below, sequenced in a study of T cells in Graves' hyperthyroidism and ophthalmopathy. RNA transcripts provided the source from which TCR beta CDR3 regions were amplified. First-round RT-PCR with HTBI primers amplified the TCR CDR3 region. Each CDR3 protein gets one entry after TCRdb re-called the multiplex PCR reads with MiXCR. The repertoire holds 550,000 to 850,000 distinct CDR3 sequences, with around 19% as singletons. The specimen sequenced was blood. The receptors were sampled from a woman aged 50 to 65 with Graves' hyperthyroidism that later progressed to Graves' ophthalmopathy.

As for this clonotype: This may be a read error: a much more frequent sequence differs by one nucleotide. V is TRBV2 and J is TRBJ2-5, with D possibly being TRBD1 (6 bases). V dropped 8 bases and J dropped 5 bases, with 15 bases sitting between them. The CDR3 runs 13 residues. Germline V gene data show CDR1 as SNHLY and CDR2 as FYNNEI. The CDR3, as DNA: TGTGCCAGCCTACAAACAGGGTGGGAGACCCAGTACTTC. This gives the protein CASLQTGWETQYF.

As to this clonotype: A much larger clone is a single base away; this may be a read error. This chain links TRBV12-5 with TRBJ1-1; the match to TRBD1 covers 11 bases. The germline CDR1 and CDR2 sequences are LGHNT and FRNRAP. V lost 3 bases, J lost 7 bases, and 7 bases stayed unmatched. The CDR3 is 15 amino acids. The CDR3 reads CASGLGTGGWGEAFF. As DNA, the CDR3 is TGTGCTAGTGGTTTAGGGACAGGGGGGTGGGGTGAAGCTTTCTTT.

About this clonotype itself: With a much larger clone just one base away, this may be a read error. The rearrangement links TRBV11-2 to TRBJ1-6; D is unclear. Deletions cut 5 bases from V and 5 bases from J, with 10 bases between. The CDR3 sequence is 14 residues long. Looked up from germline, CDR1 is SGHAT and CDR2 is FQNNGV. The CDR3 loop reads CASSTHGDNSPLHF. CDR3 bases: TGTGCCAGCAGCACCCACGGGGATAATTCACCCCTCCACTTT. The whole variable domain, filled in from reference TRBV11-2 and TRBJ1-6, reads EAGVAQSPRYKIIEKRQSVAFWCNPISGHATLYWYQQILGQGPKLLIQFQNNGVVDDSQLPKDRFSAERLKGVDSTLKIQPAKLEDSAVYLCASSTHGDNSPLHFGNGTRLTVT.

This clonotype was observed a handful of times. The chain couples TRBV7-3 to TRBJ2-3; D is uncertain. V was clipped by 3 bases and J by 2 bases, with 9 bases between them. The CDR3 has 14 amino acids. The germline gives CDR1 SGHTA, CDR2 FQGTGA. CDR3 coding DNA: TGTGCCAGCAGCTTTTCGCATCCCACAGATACGCAGTATTTT. This codes for CASSFSHPTDTQYF.

Many counts were recorded for this clonotype. The rearrangement links TRBV2 to TRBJ2-2; D call uncertain. The germline V gene encodes CDR1 SNHLY and CDR2 FYNNEI. CDR3 length: 13 amino acids. V lost 1 base, J lost 4 bases, and 4 bases lay in between. CDR3 DNA sequence: TGTGCCAGCAGTGAAGTTAGCACCGGGGAGCTGTTTTTT. It is translated as CASSEVSTGELFF.

The chain is built from TRBV9 and TRBJ1-4; perhaps TRBD1 as D (6 bases). Per germline, CDR1 SGDLS and CDR2 YYNGEE. The CDR3 has 15 residues. Trimming took 4 bases from V and 8 from J, leaving 18 bases between them. CDR3 sequence reads: CASSTLTGQEEKLFF. The CDR3 DNA reads as TGTGCCAGCAGCACCTTGACAGGTCAAGAAGAAAAACTGTTTTTT.

J is TRBJ1-5 and V is TRBV24-1; no clear D gene. This CDR3 comprises 16 residues. Germline V CDR1 and CDR2: KGHDR, SFDVKD. The V and J ends lost 4 bases and 3 bases respectively, with 15 bases between them. As DNA, the CDR3 is TGTGCCACCAGTGAGCGGGCTAGGGCCCCCAATCAGCCCCAGCATTTT. This codes for CATSERARAPNQPQHF.

The chain links TRBV7-9 to TRBJ2-5; no clear D. The end of the DNA fits TRBJ2-1 better, so the J call may be wrong. The germline CDR1 and CDR2 sequences are SEHNR and FQNEAQ (reference sequence). The CDR3 totals 13 residues. CDR3 sequence: CASSLGIAATQFF. The CDR3 DNA follows: TGTGCCAGCAGCTTGGGGATTGCGGCTACCCAGTTCTTC.

This clonotype has a handful of counts. This chain links TRBV7-3 with TRBJ1-3, with D tentatively TRBD1 (6 bases). With 1 base removed from V and 0 bases from J, the gap between germline ends came to 7 bases. CDR1 is SGHTA, CDR2 FQGTGA, per germline. This CDR3 is built from 15 residues. The CDR3 reads CASSLIGGSGNTIYF. CDR3 bases: TGTGCCAGCAGCTTAATAGGGGGCTCTGGAAACACCATATATTTT.

V gene TRBV5-6 combines with J gene TRBJ2-1, with D perhaps TRBD1 (5 bases). V lost 4 bases and J 2 bases, leaving 19 bases between the germline ends. There are 17 residues in the CDR3. Germline values: CDR1 SGHDT, CDR2 YYEEEE. This CDR3 is CASSEVKGLSPYNEQFF. As DNA, the CDR3 is TGTGCCAGCAGCGAAGTGAAGGGGCTCTCGCCCTACAATGAGCAGTTCTTC.

A remark on this clonotype: One end of the junction fails to match germline, which may point to a read error. V and J are TRBV6-1 and TRBJ1-4, with 9 bases matching TRBD1. The CDR3 loop spans 14 amino acids. Looked up from germline, CDR1 is MNHNS and CDR2 is SASEGT. CDR3 sequence reads: CTSSPDRGYEKLFF. The DNA for the CDR3 is TGTACCAGCAGCCCGGACAGGGGTTATGAAAAACTGTTTTTT.

The V gene is TRBV10-1, the J gene TRBJ1-5, with 9 bases aligning to TRBD1. Germline V gene lookup returns CDR1 WNHNN and CDR2 SYGVQD (reference sequence). Unmatched junction bases numbered 1, after V lost 4 bases and J lost 9 bases. This CDR3 region has 12 residues. CDR3 loop: CASSATGGPQHF. DNA of the CDR3: TGCGCCAGCAGTGCGACAGGGGGGCCCCAGCATTTT.

There are a few counts of this clonotype. The chain combines TRBV2 with TRBJ1-5; D uncertain. V was cut by 1 base and J by 6 bases, with 7 bases left in between. The CDR3 has 13 residues. The germline gives CDR1 SNHLY, CDR2 FYNNEI. CDR3 sequence: CASSEDWGQPQHF. The CDR3 region has the DNA TGTGCCAGCAGTGAAGATTGGGGTCAGCCCCAGCATTTT.

This sequence joins TRBV6-1 and TRBJ2-6; the D is unclear. V was pared by 6 bases and J by 2 bases, with 5 bases between. The CDR3 is made up of 13 amino acids. Germline V lookup: CDR1 MNHNS, CDR2 SASEGT. The CDR3 region is CASSIAGANVLTF. CDR3 in DNA: TGTGCCAGCAGCATAGCTGGGGCCAACGTCCTGACTTTC.

This clonotype was observed many times. The chain carries TRBV10-3 and TRBJ1-5; D is unresolved. Germline CDR1 reads ENHRY; CDR2 reads SYGVKD. CDR3 size: 15 residues. V lost 1 base and J lost 3, with 10 bases in between. For the CDR3, the DNA is TGTGCCATCAGTGAGTTACCCGATTACAATCAGCCCCAGCATTTT. Residues: CAISELPDYNQPQHF.

This clonotype was seen ten or more times. The V and J genes are TRBV3-1 and TRBJ1-5; D remains ambiguous. The CDR3 spans 16 residues. The germline V gene encodes CDR1 LGHDT and CDR2 YNNKEL (reference sequence). V was trimmed by 0 bases and J by 0 bases, leaving 9 bases between them. This CDR3 is CASSQDLGDSNQPQHF. For the CDR3, the DNA is TGTGCCAGCAGCCAAGATCTAGGTGATAGCAATCAGCCCCAGCATTTT.

A few counts support this clonotype. The chain uses TRBV15 and TRBJ2-7, with D perhaps TRBD1 (6 bases). Germline assignment: CDR1 LNHNV and CDR2 YYDKDF (reference sequence). Between the trimmed V and J ends, which lost 5 bases and 5 bases, there was a span of 16 bases. The CDR3 extends over 14 amino acids. Here the CDR3 DNA reads TGTGCCACCAGCCCAGGGGCCGACCCACACGAGCAGTACTTC. Translating it yields CATSPGADPHEQYF.

This clonotype was counted a few times. This chain joins TRBV2 and TRBJ1-3; D is unresolved. CDR3 size: 14 residues. Germline V CDR1 and CDR2: SNHLY, FYNNEI. Deletions cut 2 bases from V and 8 bases from J, with 13 bases between. The CDR3 is CASSEITILDTIYF. As DNA, the CDR3 is TGTGCCAGCAGTGAAATAACGATCTTGGACACCATATATTTT.

Ten or more counts support this clonotype. CDR3 bases: TGTGCCAGCAGCCAAGTTTACCGACACGGCAATCAGCCCCAGCATTTT. Its translation: CASSQVYRHGNQPQHF. This chain uses TRBV3-1 with TRBJ1-5, with unresolved D. The length of the CDR3 is 16 residues. V lost 1 base and J lost 2, with 12 bases in between. Per the germline V gene, CDR1 is LGHDT and CDR2 is YNNKEL (reference sequence).

This clonotype was observed at least ten times. V is TRBV7-2 and J is TRBJ1-1; D ambiguous. The ends were cut back, 3 bases at V and 2 bases at J, with 10 bases in the middle. This CDR3 has 14 residues. The germline V gene has CDR1 SGHTA and CDR2 FQGNSA. CDR3 in DNA: TGTGCCAGCAGCTTTTCAGTAATCAACACTGAAGCTTTCTTT. This gives the protein CASSFSVINTEAFF.

At least ten counts were recorded for this clonotype. The chain is built from TRBV11-2 and TRBJ2-3, with 9 positions matching TRBD2. The CDR3 runs to 15 residues. Per the germline V gene, CDR1 is SGHAT and CDR2 is FQNNGV. The ends lost 5 bases at V and 1 base at J; junction bases unmatched: 4. The CDR3 coding sequence is TGTGCCAGCAGCCCGGGGACTAGCCGCACAGATACGCAGTATTTT. Its protein is CASSPGTSRTDTQYF.